This T cell receptor (beta chain) was recorded in a study of beta chain features in type 1 diabetes. Whole-study results and caveats: Among all four CD4+ subsets, Type 1 diabetes patients had TCRB CDR3s that were moderately but significantly shorter.

Deletions cut 6 bases from V and 9 bases from J, with 17 bases between. The germline V gene encodes CDR1 MDHEN and CDR2 SYDVKM. The CDR3 spans 13 residues. To note about this clone: Antigen unknown.

cDNA synthesis used the whole RNA isolate, giving expressed TCRB sequences. Naive, central memory and regulatory T cell samples came to a mean of approximately 4 million reads. Profiling relied on immunoSEQ multiplex PCR, and the TCRdb table lists in-frame clones only, not all of them. The table records about 740,000 clones, roughly 13% of them present only once. The J gene is TRBJ1-2, the V gene TRBV28, with D possibly matching TRBD1 (6 bases). This TCR was recovered from a man between 18 and 35 years old with type 1 diabetes. Sequenced: naive CD4+ T cells from blood. The CDR3 sequence: CASSLVTGESYTF. CDR3 DNA: TGTGCCAGCAGCCTGGTGACAGGCGAGAGCTACACCTTC.